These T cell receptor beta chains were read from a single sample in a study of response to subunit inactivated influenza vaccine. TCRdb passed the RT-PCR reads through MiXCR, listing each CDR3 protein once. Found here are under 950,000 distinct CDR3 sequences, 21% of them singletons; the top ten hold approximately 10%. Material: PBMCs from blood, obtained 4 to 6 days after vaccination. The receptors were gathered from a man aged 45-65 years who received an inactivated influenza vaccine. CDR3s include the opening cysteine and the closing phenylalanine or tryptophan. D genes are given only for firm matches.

CAIGQYNEQFF	-	TRBV7-9	TRBJ2-1
CASSSGQYNSPLHF	TRBD1	TRBV7-2	TRBJ1-6
CASSLSLGTGDYEQYF	TRBD1	TRBV7-9	TRBJ2-7
CAISESGLAGPTGELFF	TRBD2	TRBV10-3	TRBJ2-2
CASSQGQLNTQYF	-	TRBV4-3	TRBJ2-3
CASSYSSRGHNEQFF	TRBD1	TRBV6-5	TRBJ2-1
CASSQGRRGRETQYF	-	TRBV3-1	TRBJ2-5
CSARDNRLTGQPQHF	-	TRBV20-1	TRBJ1-5
CSAGRTSGGYNEQFF	TRBD2	TRBV20-1	TRBJ2-1
CASSEMVGLDEQFF	TRBD2	TRBV2	TRBJ2-1
CASSFLASSSYEQYF	-	TRBV7-2	TRBJ2-7
CASSDPSGSYEQYF	TRBD2	TRBV28	TRBJ2-7
CASSHGGDSPLHF	-	TRBV4-3	TRBJ1-6
CASRWTDLSYEQYF	-	TRBV7-2	TRBJ2-7
CASRGQGGYGYTF	TRBD1	TRBV6-1	TRBJ1-2
CASSQDSRRWKGYTF	-	TRBV14	TRBJ1-2
CASSLEQGTEAFF	-	TRBV7-6	TRBJ1-1
CASSEVGNYGYTF	-	TRBV10-1	TRBJ1-2
CASSPHRMWGNYGYTF	-	TRBV3-1	TRBJ1-2
CASSFHSYEQYF	-	TRBV28	TRBJ2-7
CASSLHGGPSTDTQYF	-	TRBV27	TRBJ2-3
CASSVGQGNNEQFF	TRBD1	TRBV10-2	TRBJ2-1
CASSPEYRTRTSGTGEQFF	TRBD2	TRBV4-3	TRBJ2-1
CASMAGDTDTQYF	TRBD2	TRBV6-6	TRBJ2-3
CASSYGNRNSPLHF	-	TRBV27	TRBJ1-6
CASSSTGEAQHF	TRBD1	TRBV12-3/TRBV12-4	TRBJ1-5
CASSQDGTRSDYGYTF	-	TRBV3-1	TRBJ1-2
CATSRRLAGGFGETQYF	TRBD2	TRBV15	TRBJ2-5
CASSLGPGGQTEAFF	TRBD1	TRBV5-1	TRBJ1-1
CASGRATNQPQHF	-	TRBV6-2/TRBV6-3	TRBJ1-5
CAIRGQGDGNEQFF	TRBD1	TRBV10-3	TRBJ2-1
CATRGFKSFEQFF	-	TRBV24-1	TRBJ2-1
CASSPGTTIADTQYF	TRBD2	TRBV7-9	TRBJ2-3
CASSLTETPGELFF	-	TRBV12-3/TRBV12-4	TRBJ2-2
CATSRDLRGAGELFF	-	TRBV15	TRBJ2-2
CASSETSGGRTDTQYF	TRBD1	TRBV6-1	TRBJ2-3
CASSRERIRTDTQYF	-	TRBV7-9	TRBJ2-3
CSATNLQGPYEQYF	-	TRBV20-1	TRBJ2-7
CASSFGDRSTDTQYF	-	TRBV5-1	TRBJ2-3
CATSRDLGDNEQFF	-	TRBV15	TRBJ2-1
CASGLRGTGNTIYF	-	TRBV6-1	TRBJ1-3